This entry lists 14 T cell receptor beta chains sequenced from one sample in a study of beta chain features in type 1 diabetes. Expressed TCRB transcripts got sequenced, as all isolated RNA was reverse transcribed. Sequenced by immunoSEQ multiplex PCR; TCRdb stores in-frame clones only, minus some. In the table there are a few hundred thousand clones, over 20% of which are singletons. Their cognate antigens are unknown. Points from the study as a whole: Moderate but significant shortening of TCRB CDR3s was recorded in all four CD4+ subsets from Type 1 diabetes patients.

Sequencing used naive CD4+ T cells from blood. These receptor sequences come from a woman aged 40 to 50 with type 1 diabetes.

This sequence joins TRBV14 and TRBJ1-1; a possible D gene is TRBD1 (5 bases). CDR3 length: 15 residues. Germline V gene data show CDR1 as SGHDN and CDR2 as FVKESK. Trimming stripped 6 bases from V and 4 bases from J, with 18 bases between. CDR3 sequence: CASREGRRGSTEAFF. The CDR3 bases are TGTGCCAGCAGAGAGGGGAGGAGGGGTTCCACTGAAGCTTTCTTT. Full variable domain (rest looked up from reference TRBV14 and TRBJ1-1): EAGVTQFPSHSVIEKGQTVTLRCDPISGHDNLYWYRRVMGKEIKFLLHFVKESKQDESGMPNNRFLAERTGGTYSTLKVQPAELEDSGVYFCASREGRRGSTEAFFGQGTRLTVV.

This sequence joins TRBV2 and TRBJ1-5; TRBD1 might be the D (5 bases). The CDR3 runs to 12 residues. Trimming took off 7 bases at V and 4 bases at J, with 8 bases between the two ends. CDR1 SNHLY and CDR2 FYNNEI come from the germline V gene. CDR3 nucleotide sequence: TGTGCCAGCACCCAGGGAAATCAGCCCCAGCATTTT. It encodes CASTQGNQPQHF.

V and J are TRBV5-1 and TRBJ1-2, with 7 bases fitting TRBD1. CDR1 is SGHRS, CDR2 YFSETQ, per germline. CDR3 length: 14 residues. The ends lost 2 bases at V and 3 bases at J; junction bases unmatched: 4. CDR3: CASSFTGDDYGYTF. The CDR3 bases are TGCGCCAGCAGCTTTACAGGGGACGACTATGGCTACACCTTC.

This clone was recorded a few times. This chain joins TRBV2 and TRBJ2-6; D perhaps matches TRBD1 (6 bases). The V end lost 4 bases, the J end lost 2 bases, and 6 bases lay between the germline ends. Germline V gene data show CDR1 as SNHLY and CDR2 as FYNNEI. The CDR3 runs to 14 residues. The CDR3 DNA follows: TGTGCCAGCAGTGGACAGGCTGGGGCCAACGTCCTGACTTTC. This sequence encodes CASSGQAGANVLTF.

The sample holds a few counts of this clone. The rearrangement joins TRBV5-1 to TRBJ2-7; 10 bases align to TRBD2. V gave up 4 bases and J gave up 5 bases; unmatched junction bases: 9. CDR1 is SGHRS, CDR2 YFSETQ, per germline. The CDR3 sequence is 15 residues long. CDR3 protein: CASSPDVAGGNEQYF. CDR3 DNA: TGCGCCAGCAGCCCAGACGTAGCGGGAGGAAACGAGCAGTACTTC.

V is TRBV2 and J is TRBJ1-1, with TRBD1 identical over 11 bases. V lost 6 bases and J lost 6; bases outside the gene matches: 3. This CDR3 is built from 13 residues. Looked up from germline, CDR1 is SNHLY and CDR2 is FYNNEI. The chain's CDR3 is CASREGQGAEAFF. The CDR3 DNA follows: TGTGCCAGCAGGGAGGGACAGGGGGCTGAAGCTTTCTTT.

The chain uses TRBV19 and TRBJ2-5; TRBD1 matches at 8 bases. After removal of 4 bases from V and 3 bases from J, the junction contained 4 bases not matched to a gene. Germline CDR1 reads LNHDA; CDR2 reads SQIVND (reference sequence). There are 14 residues in the CDR3. CDR3 nucleotides: TGTGCCAGTAGTACAGGGGGCGTGGAAGAGACCCAGTACTTC. This gives the protein CASSTGGVEETQYF.

V usage is TRBV11-2 and J usage is TRBJ1-1, with D possibly being TRBD1 (6 bases). The V end was cut by 5 bases, the J end by 5 bases, with 18 bases between. Germline assignment: CDR1 SGHAT and CDR2 FQNNGV. The CDR3 loop spans 15 amino acids. The DNA of the CDR3 is TGTGCCAGCAGCCGCGGGGGCGGGGGTAGAACTGAAGCTTTCTTT. It codes for CASSRGGGGRTEAFF.

This clone turned up a few times. The gene calls are TRBV4-3 and TRBJ2-1; 9 positions match TRBD2. After removal of 4 bases from V and 1 base from J, the junction contained 5 bases not matched to a gene. The CDR3 totals 16 residues. CDR1 and CDR2 (germline): LGHNA, YSLEER. The CDR3 DNA reads as TGCGCCAGCAGCCGTATACTAGCGGGTTCCTACAATGAGCAGTTCTTC. Encoded protein: CASSRILAGSYNEQFF.

This clone was picked up a small number of times. The V and J genes are TRBV5-1 and TRBJ2-7; 13 bases are a match to TRBD2. Germline CDR1 SGHRS, CDR2 YFSETQ. The CDR3 runs to 16 residues. V was clipped by 4 bases and J by 5 bases; unmatched bases: 9. The chain's CDR3 is CASSLGLAGDQDEQYF. The CDR3 DNA reads TGCGCCAGCAGCCTAGGACTAGCGGGAGATCAAGACGAGCAGTACTTC.

This clone has just a few counts. The gene calls are TRBV9 and TRBJ1-3, with 7 bases identical to TRBD1. This CDR3 is 15 amino acids long. Germline loops: CDR1 SGDLS, CDR2 YYNGEE. The V segment lost 3 bases and the J segment 4 bases; nucleotides outside the gene matches: 7. The CDR3 DNA sequence: TGTGCCAGCAGCGCTCAGACAGGGCTCGGAAACACCATATATTTT. The encoded protein is CASSAQTGLGNTIYF.

The chain is built from TRBV4-2 and TRBJ2-5; a possible D gene is TRBD1 (6 bases). Per germline, CDR1 LGHNA and CDR2 YNFKEQ. The ends were cut back, 0 bases at V and 5 bases at J, with 16 bases in the middle. The CDR3 consists of 16 residues. The CDR3: CASSQDQTGLWETQYF. The CDR3 region has the DNA TGTGCCAGCAGCCAAGATCAAACAGGGCTCTGGGAGACCCAGTACTTC.

The gene calls are TRBV27 and TRBJ2-7, with 7 nucleotides matching TRBD1. The CDR3 consists of 15 residues. Germline-derived CDR1 and CDR2 are MNHEY and SMNVEV (reference sequence). The V segment lost 7 bases and the J segment 2 bases; nucleotides outside the gene matches: 11. The CDR3 sequence is CASNPRGPGTYEQYF. The CDR3 DNA sequence: TGTGCCAGCAACCCGAGGGGGCCGGGAACCTACGAGCAGTACTTC.

The genes are TRBV18 and TRBJ2-7, with a weak D call TRBD1 (6 bases). CDR3 length equals 14 residues. Germline V gene data show CDR1 as KGHSH and CDR2 as LQKENI. Trimming pared 0 bases from V and 2 bases from J, leaving 8 bases between. CDR3 in DNA: TGTGCCAGCTCACCACCGGGACAACCCTACGAGCAGTACTTC. It is translated as CASSPPGQPYEQYF.